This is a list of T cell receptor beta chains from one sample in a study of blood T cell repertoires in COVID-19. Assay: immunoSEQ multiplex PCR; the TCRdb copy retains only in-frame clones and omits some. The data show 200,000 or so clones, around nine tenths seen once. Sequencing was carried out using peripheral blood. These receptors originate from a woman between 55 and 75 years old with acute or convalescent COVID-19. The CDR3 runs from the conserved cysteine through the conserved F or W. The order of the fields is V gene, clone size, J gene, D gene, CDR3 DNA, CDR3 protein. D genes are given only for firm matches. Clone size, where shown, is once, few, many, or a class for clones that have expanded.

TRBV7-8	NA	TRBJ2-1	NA	TGTGCCAGCAGCAAAATCTCGGGTCGCGGTACAAATGAGCAGTTCTTC	CASSKISGRGTNEQFF
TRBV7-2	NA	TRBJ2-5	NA	TGTGCCAGCAGCTTAGTACGGGGAGGTAAAGAGACCCAGTACTTC	CASSLVRGGKETQYF
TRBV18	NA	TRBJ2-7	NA	TGTGCCAGCTCACTCGACAGGTACGAGCAGTACTTC	CASSLDRYEQYF
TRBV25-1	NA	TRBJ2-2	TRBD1	TGTGCCAGCAGGGAAACCGGGACAGGGGACACCGGGGAGCTGTTTTTT	CASRETGTGDTGELFF
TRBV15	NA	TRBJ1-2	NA	TGTGCCACCAGCAGAGATGACAGATGGGGCTACACCTTC	CATSRDDRWGYTF
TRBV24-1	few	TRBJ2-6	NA	TGTGCCACCAGTGCCCCCCAGGCAGGGGTCTCTGGGGCCAACGTCCTGACTTTC	CATSAPQAGVSGANVLTF
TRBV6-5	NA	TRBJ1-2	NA	TGTGCCAGCAGTTACTCCCCAGACTCGGGCTACACCTTC	CASSYSPDSGYTF
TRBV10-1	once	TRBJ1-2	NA	TGCGCCAGCGGCCCACGCAGGGGTGATGGCTACACCTTC	CASGPRRGDGYTF
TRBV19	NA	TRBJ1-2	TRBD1	TGTGCCATATCGACCGGGACAGGGGTCGCTGGCTACACCTTC	CAISTGTGVAGYTF
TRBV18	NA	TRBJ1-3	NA	TGTGCCAGCTCACCCACATCCCTGGAGGGAAACACCATATATTTT	CASSPTSLEGNTIYF
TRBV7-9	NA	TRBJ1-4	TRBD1	TGTGCCAGCAGCTCGGGACAGGGTAATGAAAAACTGTTTTTT	CASSSGQGNEKLFF
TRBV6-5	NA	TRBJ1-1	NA	TGTGCCAGCAACCGTGGACCGCGGGGGGTGACTGAAGCTTTCTTT	CASNRGPRGVTEAFF
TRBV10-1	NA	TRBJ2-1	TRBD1	TGCGCCAGCAGCGCCGCCGGGACAGGACACAATGAGCAGTTCTTC	CASSAAGTGHNEQFF
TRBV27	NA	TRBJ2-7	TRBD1	TGTGCCAGCAGATCACAGGGACAGGGCTCCTACGAGCAGTACTTC	CASRSQGQGSYEQYF
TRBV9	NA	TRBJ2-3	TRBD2	TGTGCCAGCAGCGTCATAGCGGGGGAAACAGATACGCAGTATTTT	CASSVIAGETDTQYF
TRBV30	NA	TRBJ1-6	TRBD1	TGTGCCTGGCGACAGGGGGCCAGTAATTCACCCCTCCACTTT	CAWRQGASNSPLHF
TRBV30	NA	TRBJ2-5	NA	TGTGCCTGGAGTGTACAGAGAGGGCAAGAGACCCAGTACTTC	CAWSVQRGQETQYF
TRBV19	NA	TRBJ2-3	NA	TGTGCCAGTAGTCCTCTATTATCTAGCACAGATACGCAGTATTTT	CASSPLLSSTDTQYF
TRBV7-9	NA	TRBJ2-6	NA	TGTGCCAGCAGCTTCTCAGTCCCTGGGGCCAACGTCCTGACTTTC	CASSFSVPGANVLTF
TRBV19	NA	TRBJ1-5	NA	TGTGCCAGTAGTAACAGGGTAAGGGATCAGCCCCAGCATTTT	CASSNRVRDQPQHF
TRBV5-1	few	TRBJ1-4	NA	TGCGCCAGCAGCTTGGATTCGACTAATGAAAAACTGTTTTTT	CASSLDSTNEKLFF
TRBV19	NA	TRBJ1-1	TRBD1	TGTGCCAGTAGTTCGCAGTCCGGGACAGCTGAAGCTTTCTTT	CASSSQSGTAEAFF
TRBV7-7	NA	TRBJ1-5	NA	TGTGCTAGCAGCTTAGGGAGGAATCAGCCCCAGCATTTT	CASSLGRNQPQHF
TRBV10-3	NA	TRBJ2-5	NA	TGTGCCATCAGTGAGTCGTTGTCCCGGGAGACCCAGTACTTC	CAISESLSRETQYF
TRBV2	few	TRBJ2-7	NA	TGTGCCAGCAGTGAAGTTTCAGCCGGAGTTAAGAACGAGCAGTACTTC	CASSEVSAGVKNEQYF
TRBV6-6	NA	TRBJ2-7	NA	TGTGCCAGCAGTTACTCGATAACGGGATCCTACGAGCAGTACTTC	CASSYSITGSYEQYF
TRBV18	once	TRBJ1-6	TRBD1	TGTGCCAGCTCACCCTTGGGACAGGATAATTCACCCCTCCACTTT	CASSPLGQDNSPLHF
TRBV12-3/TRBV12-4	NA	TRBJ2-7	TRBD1	TGTGCCAGCAGTAGGACAGGGACCTACGAGCAGTACTTC	CASSRTGTYEQYF
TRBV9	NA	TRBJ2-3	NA	TGTGCCAGCAGCCAACAGAAGTCTAGCACAGATACGCAGTATTTT	CASSQQKSSTDTQYF
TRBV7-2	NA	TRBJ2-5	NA	TGTGCCAGCAGCCAGGCCCCCGGAGAGACCCAGTACTTC	CASSQAPGETQYF
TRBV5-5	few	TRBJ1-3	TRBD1	TGTGCCAGCAGCATAGACAGGGGAGGGCTGGACACCATATATTTT	CASSIDRGGLDTIYF
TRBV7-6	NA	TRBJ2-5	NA	TGTGCCAGCAGCTTAGGGCAGGGAGAGACCCAGTACTTC	CASSLGQGETQYF
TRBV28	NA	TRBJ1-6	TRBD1	TGTGCCAGCAGGAAGACAGGGGGCTTGAATTCACCCCTCCACTTT	CASRKTGGLNSPLHF
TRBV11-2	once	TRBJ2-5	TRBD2	TGTGCCAGCAGCTTAAGCGGGGGCCGACAAGAGACCCAGTACTTC	CASSLSGGRQETQYF
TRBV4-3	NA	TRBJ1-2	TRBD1	TGCGCCAGCAGCCAAGCCGGGACAGGGGACTATGGCTACACCTTC	CASSQAGTGDYGYTF
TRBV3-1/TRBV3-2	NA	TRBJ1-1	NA	TGTGCCAGCAGCCAAGAGAGGCCACTTAAAGCTTTCTTT	CASSQERPLKAFF
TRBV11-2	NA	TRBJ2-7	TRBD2	TGTGCCAGCAGCGGTAGCGGGTCCTACGAGCAGTACTTC	CASSGSGSYEQYF
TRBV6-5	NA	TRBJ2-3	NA	TGTGCCAGCAGTCGAGGCACAGATACGCAGTATTTT	CASSRGTDTQYF
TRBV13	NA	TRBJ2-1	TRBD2	TGTGCCAGCAGCTGGACTAGCGGGGGTGGAAATGAGCAGTTCTTC	CASSWTSGGGNEQFF
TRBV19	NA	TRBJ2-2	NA	TGTGCCAGTAGGAAAACAGGGATGGCTTGGTCCGGGGAGCTGTTTTTT	CASRKTGMAWSGELFF
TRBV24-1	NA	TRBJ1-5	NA	TGTGCCACCAGTGCGACAGTTAGCAATCAGCCCCAGCATTTT	CATSATVSNQPQHF
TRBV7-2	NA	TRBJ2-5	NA	TGTGCCAGCAGCCAGACGATTGGGCACCAAGAGACCCAGTACTTC	CASSQTIGHQETQYF
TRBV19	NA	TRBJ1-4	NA	TGTGCCAGTAGTGGGGGCTCGGGTGAAAAACTGTTTTTT	CASSGGSGEKLFF
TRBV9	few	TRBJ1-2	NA	TGTGCCAGCAGCCCAGGGGAGCCGGGAGGCTACACCTTC	CASSPGEPGGYTF